These T cell receptor beta chains were read from a single sample in a study of glioma-infiltrating T cells after dendritic cell vaccination. The method was immunoSEQ multiplex PCR; TCRdb's version includes in-frame clones alone and lacks a portion of them. The sample has approximately 48,000 clones; 70% to 90% are singletons. The sequencing here drew on blood, taken after dendritic cell vaccination. These receptors all come from a human donor with glioblastoma. Both conserved end residues are part of each CDR3. The D gene is left open where the match is weak. Size is stated for part of the rows, as once, few or many counts, or as a class when the clone is expanded.

TRBJ2-3,.,TRBV18,.,CASSPPSGSTDTQYF,TGTGCCAGCTCACCACCTAGCGGAAGCACAGATACGCAGTATTTT
TRBJ2-7,.,TRBV6-6,few,CAIREGSYEQYF,TGTGCCATCCGAGAGGGTAGCTACGAGCAGTACTTC
TRBJ2-7,TRBD2,TRBV10-3,.,CALSSGSYEQYF,TGTGCCCTTTCAAGCGGGAGCTACGAGCAGTACTTC
TRBJ1-6,.,TRBV27,.,CASSFRLGGSPLHF,TGTGCCAGCAGTTTTCGGCTGGGGGGTTCACCCCTCCACTTT
TRBJ2-5,TRBD2,TRBV5-1,.,CASRPTPREAGSQYF,TGCGCCAGCAGGCCAACCCCGAGAGAAGCGGGATCCCAGTACTTC
TRBJ2-3,.,TRBV6-6,.,CASSFSRDTQYF,TGTGCCAGCAGTTTCTCGAGGGATACGCAGTATTTT
TRBJ2-5,.,TRBV4-2,.,CASRSIFGGAQETQYF,TGTGCCAGCAGATCGATTTTTGGGGGGGCCCAGGAGACCCAGTACTTC
TRBJ1-1,.,TRBV4-2,.,CASSPEESRVNTEAFF,TGTGCCAGCAGCCCAGAGGAAAGCAGGGTGAACACTGAAGCTTTCTTT
TRBJ2-7,.,TRBV15,.,CATSRDRVRSYEQYF,TGTGCCACCAGCAGAGACAGGGTCCGCTCCTACGAGCAGTACTTC
TRBJ2-5,.,TRBV5-1,.,CASSLPTGLQETQYF,TGCGCCAGCAGCTTACCAACAGGGCTCCAAGAGACCCAGTACTTC
TRBJ2-1,.,TRBV5-1,.,CASSLDRVWNEQFF,TGCGCCAGCAGCTTGGACAGGGTGTGGAATGAGCAGTTCTTC